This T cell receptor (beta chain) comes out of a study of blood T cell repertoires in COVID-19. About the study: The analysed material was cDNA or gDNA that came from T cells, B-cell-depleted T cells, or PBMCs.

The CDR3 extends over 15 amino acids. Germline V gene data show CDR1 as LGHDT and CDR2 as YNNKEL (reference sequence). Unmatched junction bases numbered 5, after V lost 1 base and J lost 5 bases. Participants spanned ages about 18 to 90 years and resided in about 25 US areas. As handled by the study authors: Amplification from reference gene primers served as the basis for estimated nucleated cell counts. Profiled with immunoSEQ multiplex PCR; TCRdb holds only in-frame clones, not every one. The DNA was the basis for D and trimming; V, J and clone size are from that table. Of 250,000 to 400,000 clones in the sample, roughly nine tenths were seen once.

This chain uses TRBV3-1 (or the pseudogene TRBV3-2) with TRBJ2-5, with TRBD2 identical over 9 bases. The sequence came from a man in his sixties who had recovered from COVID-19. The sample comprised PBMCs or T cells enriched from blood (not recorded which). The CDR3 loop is CASSQVAGGPETQYF. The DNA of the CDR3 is TGTGCCAGCAGCCAAGTGGCGGGGGGGCCGGAGACCCAGTACTTC.